This T cell receptor beta chain was identified in a study of T cell responses to AZD1222 COVID-19 vaccine. General study points: Mapped onto spike, vaccine-associated CD4 TCRs spanned it and were dominant at 160-218 and 743-854. It was only 6 or 7 AZD1222 recipients who were seropositive at baseline.

As to this clone: Its cognate antigen is unknown.

The method was immunoSEQ multiplex PCR; TCRdb's version includes in-frame clones alone and lacks a portion of them. The sample shows 120,000 or so clones, approximately 90% of them seen only once. This TCR was sampled from an adult in good health. The sequences come from peripheral blood, collected on day 0 of AZD1222 vaccination.

CDR3 nucleotide sequence: TGTGCCGCAAGAGCAGGGAGAGGAAACACCATATATTTT. Translating gives CAARAGRGNTIYF. J is TRBJ1-3 and V is TRBV12-3 or TRBV12-4; D is perhaps TRBD1 (5 bases). V was shortened by 11 bases and J by 4 bases, with 15 bases between the two germline ends. The CDR3 has 13 amino acids.